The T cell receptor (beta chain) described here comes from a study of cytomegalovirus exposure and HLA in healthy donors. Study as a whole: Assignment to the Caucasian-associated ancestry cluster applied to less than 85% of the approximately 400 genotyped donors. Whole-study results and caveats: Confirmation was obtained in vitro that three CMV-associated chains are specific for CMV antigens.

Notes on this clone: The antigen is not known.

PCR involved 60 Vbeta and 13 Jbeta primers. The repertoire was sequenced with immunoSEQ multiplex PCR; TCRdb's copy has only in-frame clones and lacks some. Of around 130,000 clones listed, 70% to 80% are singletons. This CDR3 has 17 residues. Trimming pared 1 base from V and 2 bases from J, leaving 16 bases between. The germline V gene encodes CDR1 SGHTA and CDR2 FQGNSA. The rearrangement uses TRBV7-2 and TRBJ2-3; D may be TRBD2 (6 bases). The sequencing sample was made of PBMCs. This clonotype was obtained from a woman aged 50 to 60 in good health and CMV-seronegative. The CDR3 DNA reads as TGTGCCAGCAGCTTAGTCCCTCGCGGGGCCCTCACAGATACGCAGTATTTT. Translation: CASSLVPRGALTDTQYF.